This entry describes one T cell receptor beta chain. Its antigen is undetermined. V shed 5 bases and J 1 base; nucleotides not matched to a gene: 5. Germline values: CDR1 SGHVS, CDR2 FQNEAQ. This CDR3 contains 15 residues. These data belong to a study of T cell responses to AZD1222 COVID-19 vaccine. Study observations and caveats: Baseline serostatus was positive in only a handful of AZD1222 recipients. Breadth and depth of Spike-specific TCRs rose after two AZD1222 doses.

The assay was immunoSEQ multiplex PCR, and TCRdb's table has in-frame clones only and misses some. The sample gives 90,000 to 150,000 clones, approximately 87% of which show up once; under 4.5% is in the top ten. The clonotype comes from an adult in good health. The V and J genes are TRBV7-8 and TRBJ1-5; 7 positions match TRBD1. Sequencing was performed on peripheral blood, taken on day 0 of AZD1222 vaccination. The CDR3 DNA follows: TGTGCCAGCAGCGGAGGGGGCGGGAGCAATCAGCCCCAGCATTTT. Translated: CASSGGGGSNQPQHF.